This T cell receptor beta chain comes out of a study of blood T cell repertoires in COVID-19. The wider study: There were acute and convalescent COVID-19 samples, and they came from the United States, Italy and Spain.

Clones were sequenced by immunoSEQ multiplex PCR, and TCRdb holds only the in-frame ones, with some missing. This sample has 75,000 to 100,000 clones; about 85% occur once, and the top ten carry about 4.2%. CDR3 length: 13 residues. The V end was cut by 8 bases, the J end by 1 base, with 11 bases between. Germline assignment: CDR1 MNHNS and CDR2 SASEGT. Material: peripheral blood. V usage is TRBV6-1 and J usage is TRBJ1-2; D ambiguous. This clonotype was sampled from a man in his sixties with acute or convalescent COVID-19. The CDR3 reads CASSDGVNYGYTF. CDR3 nucleotide sequence: TGTGCCAGCTCCGACGGGGTTAACTATGGCTACACCTTC.